The text below deals with one T cell receptor beta chain. Its specificity is not known. The sample belongs to a study of somatic mutations in cytotoxic T cells in rheumatoid arthritis. CDR3 size: 16 residues. Germline CDR1 is MGHRA and CDR2 is YSYEKL. The ends lost 1 base at V and 5 bases at J; junction bases unmatched: 8. Study results and limitations: Patients with rheumatoid arthritis showed a slight underrepresentation of TRBV07, a finding that was never subjected to any adjustment for multiple comparisons.

The table came from immunoSEQ multiplex PCR; TCRdb's copy has only in-frame clones and leaves some out. The sample lists approximately 14,000 clones; around 80% were seen once. This TCR was recovered from an adult with rheumatoid arthritis. The rearrangement uses TRBV4-1 and TRBJ2-5; 9 bases are a match to TRBD1. Sequenced: CD8+ T cells sorted from blood. The CDR3 sequence: CASSQGPGQGQETQYF. In DNA, the CDR3 is TGCGCCAGCAGCCAAGGCCCGGGACAGGGACAGGAGACCCAGTACTTC.